This is a list of T cell receptor beta chains from one sample in a study of CD4 T cells in relation to SARS-CoV-2 and coronaviruses. Generated by immunoSEQ multiplex PCR, the TCRdb table keeps only in-frame clones and is missing some. This table holds some 64,000 clones, around 93% found once. Sequenced: naive CD4+ T cells from PBMCs. These receptors came from a human donor in good health. Each CDR3 is given with its conserved first and last residue. D genes are given only for firm matches. The listing skips clone size in some rows; elsewhere it reads once, few, many or a size class.

size: NA
D: TRBD1
V: TRBV6-5
J: TRBJ1-1
DNA: TGTGCCAGCAGTATGGGATCGACAGGGGACACTGAAGCTTTCTTT
CDR3: CASSMGSTGDTEAFF

size: NA
D: NA
V: TRBV5-1
J: TRBJ2-5
DNA: TGCGCCAGCAGCGGTCGAGGGGGTGGTGAGACCCAGTACTTC
CDR3: CASSGRGGGETQYF

size: NA
D: TRBD1
V: TRBV24-1
J: TRBJ2-6
DNA: TGTGCCACCAGTGACAGGACAGGGGACTTAGGCTCTGGGGCCAACGTCCTGACTTTC
CDR3: CATSDRTGDLGSGANVLTF

size: NA
D: NA
V: TRBV28
J: TRBJ2-5
DNA: TGTGCCAGCATGGTGGGACAAGAGACCCAGTACTTC
CDR3: CASMVGQETQYF

size: NA
D: TRBD2
V: TRBV18
J: TRBJ2-2
DNA: TGTGCCAGCTCACCACTGGTGACTAGCGGGAGAACCGGGGAGCTGTTTTTT
CDR3: CASSPLVTSGRTGELFF

size: NA
D: TRBD2
V: TRBV24-1
J: TRBJ2-3
DNA: TGTGCCACCAGTGACCCCCGGGGACTAGCGGGAGTAAAAGATACGCAGTATTTT
CDR3: CATSDPRGLAGVKDTQYF

size: NA
D: NA
V: TRBV5-1
J: TRBJ1-3
DNA: TGCGCCAGCAGCCCGGAGAGACGCCGCTCTGGAAACACCATATATTTT
CDR3: CASSPERRRSGNTIYF

size: NA
D: NA
V: TRBV2
J: TRBJ2-1
DNA: TGTGCCAGCAGAGAAGGCAGGGAGCAGTTCTTC
CDR3: CASREGREQFF

size: NA
D: NA
V: TRBV6-5
J: TRBJ1-1
DNA: TGTGCCAGCAGTTCCAGAGGGAGGACCAACACTGAAGCTTTCTTT
CDR3: CASSSRGRTNTEAFF

size: NA
D: NA
V: TRBV5-1
J: TRBJ2-2
DNA: TGCGCCAGCAGCCAGGGGTCGAACACCGGGGAGCTGTTTTTT
CDR3: CASSQGSNTGELFF

size: once
D: NA
V: TRBV24-1
J: TRBJ2-5
DNA: TGTGCCACCGGTCAGAAGAGAGGAGAGACCCAGTACTTC
CDR3: CATGQKRGETQYF

size: NA
D: TRBD1
V: TRBV28
J: TRBJ1-5
DNA: TGTGCCAGCACCGCTTTCCCAGGGGGCGGATTAAGTCAGCCCCAGCATTTT
CDR3: CASTAFPGGGLSQPQHF

size: NA
D: NA
V: TRBV15
J: TRBJ2-5
DNA: TGTGCCACCAGCAGAGGTGAGACCCAGTACTTC
CDR3: CATSRGETQYF

size: NA
D: TRBD1
V: TRBV28
J: TRBJ2-2
DNA: TGTGCCAGCACCAGTTTAGGGACAGATGCGAACACCGGGGAGCTGTTTTTT
CDR3: CASTSLGTDANTGELFF

size: NA
D: TRBD2
V: TRBV4-1
J: TRBJ2-5
DNA: TGCGCCAGCAGCCAAGCCCCCCTAGCGGGAGCAGGGGAGACCCAGTACTTC
CDR3: CASSQAPLAGAGETQYF

size: NA
D: TRBD1
V: TRBV23-1
J: TRBJ1-2
DNA: TGCGCCAGCAGTCTGACAGGGATTGTTGGCTACACCTTC
CDR3: CASSLTGIVGYTF

size: NA
D: NA
V: TRBV6-1
J: TRBJ1-4
DNA: TGTGCCAGCAGTGAAGGGGGGACAAACAATGAAAAACTGTTTTTT
CDR3: CASSEGGTNNEKLFF

size: once
D: NA
V: TRBV28
J: TRBJ2-7
DNA: TGTGCCAGCAGCCCCCCCCCTGGGATTTACTACGAGCAGTACTTC
CDR3: CASSPPPGIYYEQYF

size: NA
D: NA
V: TRBV28
J: TRBJ2-3
DNA: TGTGCCAGCAGTTTACCTTCCGTGGCAGATACGCAGTATTTT
CDR3: CASSLPSVADTQYF

size: NA
D: TRBD2
V: TRBV2
J: TRBJ2-7
DNA: TGTGCCAGCAGCGCCCGTAGCGGGAGGGTCGCATACGAGCAGTACTTC
CDR3: CASSARSGRVAYEQYF

size: NA
D: TRBD2
V: TRBV27
J: TRBJ2-3
DNA: TGTGCCAGCAGCCAGGGACTAGCTCCAGATACGCAGTATTTT
CDR3: CASSQGLAPDTQYF

size: NA
D: TRBD1
V: TRBV7-3
J: TRBJ2-1
DNA: TGTGCCAGCAGCCGGACAGGGAGTAGCTCCTACAATGAGCAGTTCTTC
CDR3: CASSRTGSSSYNEQFF

size: NA
D: TRBD2
V: TRBV24-1
J: TRBJ2-3
DNA: TGTGCCACCAGTGATTTCCGTAGGACTAGCGGCACAGATACGCAGTATTTT
CDR3: CATSDFRRTSGTDTQYF

size: NA
D: TRBD1
V: TRBV7-2
J: TRBJ1-5
DNA: TGTGCCAGCAGCTTAGCCCACGGGACAGGTTTTAGCAATCAGCCCCAGCATTTT
CDR3: CASSLAHGTGFSNQPQHF

size: NA
D: TRBD1
V: TRBV5-1
J: TRBJ1-2
DNA: TGCGCCAGCAGCTTGACAGGGGGCCTTAACTATGGCTACACCTTC
CDR3: CASSLTGGLNYGYTF

size: NA
D: TRBD1
V: TRBV2
J: TRBJ2-7
DNA: TGTGCCAGCAGGACACAGGGGGCCCTGAGGACCTACGAGCAGTACTTC
CDR3: CASRTQGALRTYEQYF

size: NA
D: TRBD2
V: TRBV9
J: TRBJ2-7
DNA: TGTGCCAGCAGCGTAGTAGCGGGAGGGCCCTACGAGCAGTACTTC
CDR3: CASSVVAGGPYEQYF

size: NA
D: NA
V: TRBV28
J: TRBJ1-5
DNA: TGTGCCGGAAGGAGGGCCGGTTATAGCAATCAGCCCCAGCATTTT
CDR3: CAGRRAGYSNQPQHF

size: NA
D: NA
V: TRBV10-2
J: TRBJ1-1
DNA: TGCGCCAGCAGTGAGAGAGACCAGGCCCGGGAAAAGGCTTTCTTT
CDR3: CASSERDQAREKAFF

size: NA
D: TRBD1
V: TRBV6-5
J: TRBJ1-1
DNA: TGTGCCAGCACCCGGACAGGGGTTACTGAAGCTTTCTTT
CDR3: CASTRTGVTEAFF

size: NA
D: NA
V: TRBV19
J: TRBJ1-3
DNA: TGTGCCAGTAGTACAGGAGCTGGAAACACCATATATTTT
CDR3: CASSTGAGNTIYF

size: NA
D: TRBD1
V: TRBV6-6
J: TRBJ1-6
DNA: TGTGCCAGCAGCTCGGACAGGCCGGGCGCACCCCTCCACTTT
CDR3: CASSSDRPGAPLHF

size: NA
D: TRBD2
V: TRBV5-1
J: TRBJ2-1
DNA: TGCGCCAGCAGCTTGGGACTAGCGGGAGTCAATGAGCAGTTCTTC
CDR3: CASSLGLAGVNEQFF